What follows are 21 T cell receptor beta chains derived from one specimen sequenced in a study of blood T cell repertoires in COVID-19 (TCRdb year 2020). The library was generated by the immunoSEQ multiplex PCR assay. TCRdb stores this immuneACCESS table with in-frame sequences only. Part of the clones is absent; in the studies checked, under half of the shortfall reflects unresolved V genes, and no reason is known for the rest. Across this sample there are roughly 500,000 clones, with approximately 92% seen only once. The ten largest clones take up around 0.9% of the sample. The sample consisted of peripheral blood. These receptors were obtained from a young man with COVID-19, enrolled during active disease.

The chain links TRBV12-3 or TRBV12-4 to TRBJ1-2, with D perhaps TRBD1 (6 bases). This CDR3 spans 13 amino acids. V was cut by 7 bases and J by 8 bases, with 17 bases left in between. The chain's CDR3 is CASTIRGSSGYTF. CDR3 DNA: TGTGCCAGCACTATCAGGGGAAGTTCAGGCTACACCTTC.

The CDR3 here is CASSLRQGTGSYNEQFF. As DNA, the CDR3 is TGTGCCAGCAGCTTACGTCAGGGGACAGGCTCCTACAATGAGCAGTTCTTC. The chain recombines TRBV7-9 with TRBJ2-1, with TRBD1 identical over 8 bases. V was pared by 2 bases and J by 0 bases, with 6 bases of the junction left unmatched. Germline CDR1 SEHNR, CDR2 FQNEAQ (reference sequence). The CDR3 runs to 17 residues.

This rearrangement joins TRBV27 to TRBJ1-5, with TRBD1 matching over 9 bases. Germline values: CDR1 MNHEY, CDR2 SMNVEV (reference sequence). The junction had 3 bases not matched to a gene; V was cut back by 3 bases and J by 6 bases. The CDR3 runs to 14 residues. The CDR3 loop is CASSFGQGTQPQHF. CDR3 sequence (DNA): TGTGCCAGCAGTTTTGGACAGGGGACTCAGCCCCAGCATTTT.

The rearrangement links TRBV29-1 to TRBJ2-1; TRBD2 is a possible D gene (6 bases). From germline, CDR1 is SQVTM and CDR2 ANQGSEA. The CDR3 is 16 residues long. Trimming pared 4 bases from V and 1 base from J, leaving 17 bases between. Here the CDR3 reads CSVGEAFSSSYNEQFF. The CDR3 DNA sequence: TGCAGCGTTGGGGAGGCGTTCAGTTCGTCCTACAATGAGCAGTTCTTC.

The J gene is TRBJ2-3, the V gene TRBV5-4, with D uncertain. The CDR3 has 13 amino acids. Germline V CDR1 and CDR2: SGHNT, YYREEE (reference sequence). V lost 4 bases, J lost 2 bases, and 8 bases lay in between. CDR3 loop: CASSAIYTDTQYF. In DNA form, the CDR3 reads TGTGCCAGCAGCGCAATCTACACAGATACGCAGTATTTT.

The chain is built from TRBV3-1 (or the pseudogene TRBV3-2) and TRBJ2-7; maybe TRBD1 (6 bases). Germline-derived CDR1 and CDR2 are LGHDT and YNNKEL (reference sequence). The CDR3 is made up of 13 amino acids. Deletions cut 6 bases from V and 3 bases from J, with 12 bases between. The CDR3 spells CASSGTPFYEQYF. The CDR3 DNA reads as TGTGCCAGCAGTGGGACACCTTTCTACGAGCAGTACTTC.

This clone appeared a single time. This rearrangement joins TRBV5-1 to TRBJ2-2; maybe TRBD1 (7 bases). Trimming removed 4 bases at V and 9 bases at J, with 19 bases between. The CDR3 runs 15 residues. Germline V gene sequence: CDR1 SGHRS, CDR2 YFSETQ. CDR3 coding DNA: TGCGCCAGCAGCCACCCAACGGAGGGGGCCAGGGAGCTGTTTTTT. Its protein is CASSHPTEGARELFF.

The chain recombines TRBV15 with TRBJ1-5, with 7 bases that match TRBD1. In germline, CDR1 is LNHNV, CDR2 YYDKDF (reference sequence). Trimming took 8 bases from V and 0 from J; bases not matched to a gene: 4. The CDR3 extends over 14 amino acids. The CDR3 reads CATGQEYSNQPQHF. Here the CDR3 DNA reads TGTGCCACCGGACAGGAGTATAGCAATCAGCCCCAGCATTTT.

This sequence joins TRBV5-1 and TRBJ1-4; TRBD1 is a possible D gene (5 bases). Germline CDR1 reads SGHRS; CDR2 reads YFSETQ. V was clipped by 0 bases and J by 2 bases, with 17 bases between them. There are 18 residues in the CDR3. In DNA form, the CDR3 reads TGCGCCAGCAGCTTGGAGGGCATTGGGGCATGGACTAATGAAAAACTGTTTTTT. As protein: CASSLEGIGAWTNEKLFF. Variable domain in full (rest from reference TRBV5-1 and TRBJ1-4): KAGVTQTPRYLIKTRGQQVTLSCSPISGHRSVSWYQQTPGQGLQFLFEYFSETQRNKGNFPGRFSGRQFSNSRSEMNVSTLELGDSALYLCASSLEGIGAWTNEKLFFGSGTQLSVL.

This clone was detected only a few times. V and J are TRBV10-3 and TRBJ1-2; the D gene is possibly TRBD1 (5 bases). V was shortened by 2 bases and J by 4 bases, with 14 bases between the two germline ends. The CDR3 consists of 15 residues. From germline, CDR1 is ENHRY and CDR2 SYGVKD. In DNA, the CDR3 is TGTGCCATCAGTGAGGAGGTGGGGCGCAGCTATGGCTACACCTTC. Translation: CAISEEVGRSYGYTF.

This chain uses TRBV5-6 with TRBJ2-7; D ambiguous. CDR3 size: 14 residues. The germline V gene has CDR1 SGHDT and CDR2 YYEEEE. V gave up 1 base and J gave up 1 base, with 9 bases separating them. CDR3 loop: CASSLKTKSYEQYF. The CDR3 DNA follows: TGTGCCAGCAGCTTGAAAACTAAATCCTACGAGCAGTACTTC.

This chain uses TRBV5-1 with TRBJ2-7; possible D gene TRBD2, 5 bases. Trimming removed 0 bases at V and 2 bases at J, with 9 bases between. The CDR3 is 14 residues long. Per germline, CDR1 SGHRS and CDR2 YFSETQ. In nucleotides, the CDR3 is TGCGCCAGCAGCTTGGACGGACTCCCCTACGAGCAGTACTTC. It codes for CASSLDGLPYEQYF. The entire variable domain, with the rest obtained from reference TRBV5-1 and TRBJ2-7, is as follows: KAGVTQTPRYLIKTRGQQVTLSCSPISGHRSVSWYQQTPGQGLQFLFEYFSETQRNKGNFPGRFSGRQFSNSRSEMNVSTLELGDSALYLCASSLDGLPYEQYFGPGTRLTVT.

CDR3 bases: TGTGCCAGCAGCCCGGGACTACACACCGGGGAGCTGTTTTTT. Translation gives CASSPGLHTGELFF. This chain uses TRBV5-4 with TRBJ2-2; the match to TRBD2 covers 7 bases. CDR1 is SGHNT, CDR2 YYREEE, per germline (reference sequence). V was clipped by 4 bases and J by 3 bases; unmatched bases: 3. This CDR3 contains 14 residues.

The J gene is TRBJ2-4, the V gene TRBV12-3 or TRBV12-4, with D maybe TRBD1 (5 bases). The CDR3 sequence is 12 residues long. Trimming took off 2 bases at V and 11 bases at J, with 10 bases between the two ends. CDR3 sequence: CASSLNRRVQYF. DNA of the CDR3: TGTGCCAGCAGTTTAAACCGCAGGGTTCAGTACTTC.

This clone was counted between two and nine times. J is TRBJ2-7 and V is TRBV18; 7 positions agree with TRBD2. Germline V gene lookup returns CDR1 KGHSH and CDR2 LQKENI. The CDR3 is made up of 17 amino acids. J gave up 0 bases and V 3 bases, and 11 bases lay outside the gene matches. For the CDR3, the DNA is TGTGCCAGCTCACCGACGGTCCCGGGGGGAGCCTCCTACGAGCAGTACTTC. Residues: CASSPTVPGGASYEQYF.

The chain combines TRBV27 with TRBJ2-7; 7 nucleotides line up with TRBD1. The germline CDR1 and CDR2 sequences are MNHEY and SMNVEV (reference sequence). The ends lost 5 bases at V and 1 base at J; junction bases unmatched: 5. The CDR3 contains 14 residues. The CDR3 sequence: CASSQDRVSYEQYF. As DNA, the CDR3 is TGTGCCAGCAGTCAAGACAGGGTTTCCTACGAGCAGTACTTC.

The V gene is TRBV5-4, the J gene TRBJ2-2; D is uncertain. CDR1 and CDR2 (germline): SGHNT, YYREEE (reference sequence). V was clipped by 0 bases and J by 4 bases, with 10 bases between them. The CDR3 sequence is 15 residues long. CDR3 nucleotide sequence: TGTGCCAGCAGCTTGGTAGTCGCTAGCACCGGGGAGCTGTTTTTT. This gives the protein CASSLVVASTGELFF.

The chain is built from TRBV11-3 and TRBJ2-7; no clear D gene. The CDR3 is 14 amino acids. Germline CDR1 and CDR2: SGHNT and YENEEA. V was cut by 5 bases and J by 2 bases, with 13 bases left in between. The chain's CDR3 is CASSPRLTAYEQYF. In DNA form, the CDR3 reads TGTGCCAGCAGCCCCCGACTTACCGCCTACGAGCAGTACTTC.

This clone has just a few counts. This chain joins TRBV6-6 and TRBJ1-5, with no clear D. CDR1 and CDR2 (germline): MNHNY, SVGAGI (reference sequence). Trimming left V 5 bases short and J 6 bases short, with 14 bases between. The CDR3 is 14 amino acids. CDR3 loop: CASSPDNRGQPQHF. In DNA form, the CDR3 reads TGTGCCAGCAGTCCCGACAACCGTGGTCAGCCCCAGCATTTT.

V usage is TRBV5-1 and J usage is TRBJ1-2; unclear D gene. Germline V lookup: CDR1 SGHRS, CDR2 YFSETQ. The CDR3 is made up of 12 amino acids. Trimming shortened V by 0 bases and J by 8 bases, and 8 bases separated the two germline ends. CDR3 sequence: CASSLGLRGYTF. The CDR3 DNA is TGCGCCAGCAGCTTGGGTTTGCGGGGCTACACCTTC. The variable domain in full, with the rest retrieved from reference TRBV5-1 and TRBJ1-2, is KAGVTQTPRYLIKTRGQQVTLSCSPISGHRSVSWYQQTPGQGLQFLFEYFSETQRNKGNFPGRFSGRQFSNSRSEMNVSTLELGDSALYLCASSLGLRGYTFGSGTRLTVV.

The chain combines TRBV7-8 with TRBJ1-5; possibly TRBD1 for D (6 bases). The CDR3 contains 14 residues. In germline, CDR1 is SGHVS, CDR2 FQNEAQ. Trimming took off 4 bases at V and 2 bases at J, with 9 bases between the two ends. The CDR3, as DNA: TGTGCCAGCAGCTCCCCAGGGGGCAATCAGCCCCAGCATTTT. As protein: CASSSPGGNQPQHF.